This TCR beta chain was documented in a study of a mutant IDH1 vaccine in newly diagnosed glioma. Study-level points and caveats: Pseudoprogression looked unconnected to shifts in top peripheral T cell clonotypes.

This CDR3 contains 13 residues. Germline lookup yields CDR1 SQVTM and CDR2 ANQGSEA. The ends were cut back, 2 bases at V and 5 bases at J, with 12 bases in the middle. In regard to this clone: As yet, its antigen is unknown.

Sequenced by immunoSEQ multiplex PCR; TCRdb stores in-frame clones only, minus some. There are about 70,000 clones in the sample; around 88% occur only once, and 4.6% lies in the top ten. Time point: baseline, week 1 (first vaccination visit). The treatment denotes: pre-vaccination baseline after standard-of-care therapy. This clonotype was obtained from a woman younger than 30 with glioma. Some clones in this sample may be carry-over from other donors' samples. The sample in question was peripheral blood mononuclear cells (PBMCs), obtained from a glioma patient treated with radiotherapy, temozolomide or both. This chain connects TRBV29-1 to TRBJ1-1, with D possibly matching TRBD1 (6 bases). This chain's CDR3 is CSVEPQGQTEAFF. DNA for the CDR3: TGCAGCGTTGAACCACAGGGCCAAACTGAAGCTTTCTTT.